The clone carrying this T cell receptor (beta chain) came up a few times. The antigen is unknown. The record originates from a study of identical twins. General study results and limits: The abundant beta clonotypes from cord blood had fewer insertions, and memory repertoires had none of this. The degree of excess twin sharing was weaker in beta out-of-frame sequences.

TCRdb re-called the 5' RACE reads with MiXCR, one entry per CDR3 protein. The data hold over 200,000 distinct CDR3 sequences, with 5.5% to 7.5% observed a single time. The CDR3 extends over 13 amino acids. The V end was cut by 4 bases, the J end by 7 bases, with 14 bases between. This sample also belongs to another study, concerning T cells expressing NK-cell markers. This second report adds: Of the CD8+ T cell pool in about 6 donors, roughly 1.0-8% was accounted for by dominant NKG2C+ clonotypes. A handful of donors showed these clonotypes also leading the CD3+CD56-NKG2C+ fraction.

V is TRBV12-3 or TRBV12-4 and J is TRBJ2-7; D is possibly TRBD1 or TRBD2 (6 bases each). The clonotype originates from a young woman in good health. The sequencing input was CD8+ T cells sorted from blood. This CDR3 reads CASSSLEGGEQYF. Written as DNA, the CDR3 is TGTGCCAGCAGTTCATTAGAGGGGGGTGAGCAGTACTTC.